Listed here are 24 T cell receptor beta chains from one sample, sequenced in a study of OX40 agonist ivuxolimab in advanced cancers. The data were produced by immunoSEQ multiplex PCR, yet TCRdb's version contains in-frame clones alone and is incomplete. The sample has under 65,000 clones, approximately 89% seen once. The specimen comprised CD4+ or CD8+ T cells sorted from blood, sampled in a trial of the OX40 agonist ivuxolimab. The receptors originated from an adult with an advanced solid tumor such as melanoma, head and neck, liver or kidney cancer.

DNA for the CDR3: TGCGCCAGCAGTCCCCAGAATCAAGAGACCCAGTACTTC. Its protein is CASSPQNQETQYF. V and J are TRBV5-1 and TRBJ2-5; D is unclear. Per germline, CDR1 SGHRS and CDR2 YFSETQ. The length of the CDR3 is 13 residues. V gave up 5 bases and J gave up 2 bases, with 10 bases separating them.

The chain is built from TRBV5-1 and TRBJ1-2; a possible D gene is TRBD1 (5 bases). V dropped 4 bases and J dropped 8 bases, with 12 bases sitting between them. The CDR3 contains 12 residues. Germline V lookup: CDR1 SGHRS, CDR2 YFSETQ. CDR3 in DNA: TGCGCCAGCAGCGACCAGGGTGCCGGCTACACCTTC. Translation: CASSDQGAGYTF.

This clone came up once. CDR3 sequence reads: CASSFWGNTEAFF. The CDR3 DNA reads as TGTGCCAGCAGCTTTTGGGGAAACACTGAAGCTTTCTTT. This chain links TRBV11-3 with TRBJ1-1; D unclear. Germline V lookup: CDR1 SGHNT, CDR2 YENEEA. The CDR3 runs to 13 residues. Trimming stripped 3 bases from V and 2 bases from J, with 7 bases between.

This clone has a single count. This chain links TRBV5-4 with TRBJ1-1, with a tentative D call TRBD1 (5 bases). CDR3 length equals 15 residues. Germline loops: CDR1 SGHNT, CDR2 YYREEE (reference sequence). Trimming removed 1 base at V and 0 bases at J, with 10 bases between. The CDR3 coding sequence is TGTGCCAGCAGCTTGAGTGGACACTTGAACACTGAAGCTTTCTTT. This translates into CASSLSGHLNTEAFF.

The chain links TRBV5-4 to TRBJ2-6; a weak D match, TRBD1 (5 bases). This CDR3 is 15 amino acids long. Germline CDR1 SGHNT, CDR2 YYREEE (reference sequence). V lost 1 base, J lost 2 bases, and 7 bases lay in between. The CDR3 nucleotides read TGTGCCAGCAGCTTGACAGGTGCTGGGGCCAACGTCCTGACTTTC. Its protein is CASSLTGAGANVLTF.

The chain uses TRBV11-2 and TRBJ2-1, with D unresolved. In germline, CDR1 is SGHAT, CDR2 FQNNGV. This CDR3 has 12 residues. V lost 1 base and J lost 7, with 5 bases in between. This chain's CDR3 is CASSLVRNEQFF. The CDR3 DNA reads TGTGCCAGCAGCTTAGTCCGGAATGAGCAGTTCTTC.

The chain is built from TRBV4-1 and TRBJ2-4, with TRBD2 identical over 10 bases. The CDR3 is made up of 16 amino acids. V shed 2 bases, J shed 9 bases, and the junction held 10 bases outside the gene matches. The V gene's germline CDR1 is MGHRA and CDR2 YSYEKL. CDR3 residues: CASSQTAAGGISIQYF. In DNA form, the CDR3 reads TGCGCCAGCAGCCAAACGGCAGCGGGGGGGATTAGCATTCAGTACTTC.

The chain employs TRBV6-5 and TRBJ1-1, with D possibly being TRBD1 (6 bases). The CDR3 is 15 residues long. V lost 0 bases and J lost 6, with 14 bases in between. Germline CDR1 is MNHEY and CDR2 is SVGAGI. The CDR3 is CASSYSQQGWSEAFF. CDR3 nucleotide sequence: TGTGCCAGCAGTTACTCCCAACAGGGATGGTCTGAAGCTTTCTTT.

The chain employs TRBV5-4 and TRBJ2-3; TRBD1 agrees at 8 bases. Germline values: CDR1 SGHNT, CDR2 YYREEE (reference sequence). With 4 bases clipped from V and 6 bases from J, the junction kept 13 bases outside the gene matches. The CDR3 extends over 16 amino acids. CDR3 in amino acids: CASSGTDRVGWDTQYF. The DNA for the CDR3 is TGTGCCAGCAGCGGAACGGACAGGGTGGGGTGGGATACGCAGTATTTT.

The rearrangement uses TRBV6-5 and TRBJ1-2; D remains ambiguous. V was pared by 8 bases and J by 4 bases, with 8 bases between. The length of the CDR3 is 11 residues. Germline V lookup: CDR1 MNHEY, CDR2 SVGAGI. The CDR3 protein is CASALSYGYTF. In DNA, the CDR3 is TGTGCCAGCGCCCTCAGCTATGGCTACACCTTC.

The chain combines TRBV5-1 with TRBJ2-3, with 13 bases identical to TRBD2. J gave up 6 bases and V 4 bases, and 8 bases lay outside the gene matches. The length of the CDR3 is 16 residues. CDR1 and CDR2 (germline): SGHRS, YFSETQ. CDR3 in DNA: TGCGCCAGCAGCCCTAGGACTAGCGGGAGAGAGGATACGCAGTATTTT. Amino acids: CASSPRTSGREDTQYF.

The chain uses TRBV9 and TRBJ2-7; 7 bases are shared with TRBD2. Looked up from germline, CDR1 is SGDLS and CDR2 is YYNGEE. The CDR3 covers 16 residues. With V trimmed by 4 bases and J by 0 bases, 10 bases remained unmatched. The CDR3 DNA is TGTGCCAGCAGCCGAGGGGCGGGAGACACCTCCTACGAGCAGTACTTC. Encoded protein: CASSRGAGDTSYEQYF.

This chain uses TRBV27 with TRBJ2-6; D ambiguous. The germline V gene encodes CDR1 MNHEY and CDR2 SMNVEV (reference sequence). This CDR3 spans 15 amino acids. V was shortened by 3 bases and J by 2 bases, with 8 bases between the two germline ends. DNA of the CDR3: TGTGCCAGCAGTTTCGCGGTTGCTGGGGCCAACGTCCTGACTTTC. Encoded protein: CASSFAVAGANVLTF.

CDR3 loop: CASSRKREVEQFF. DNA for the CDR3: TGCGCCAGCAGTCGGAAGCGGGAGGTTGAGCAGTTCTTC. This chain connects TRBV23-1 to TRBJ2-1; TRBD2 aligns across 9 bases. TRBV23-1 is designated an ORF whose function remains uncertain. The CDR3 runs to 13 residues. V dropped 4 bases and J dropped 9; count of bases not matched to a gene: 4.

In this sample, this clone turned up a few times. The CDR3 region is CASSLGGPPDTQYF. CDR3 sequence (DNA): TGTGCCAGCAGTTTGGGGGGGCCCCCAGATACGCAGTATTTT. The gene calls are TRBV27 and TRBJ2-3; tentatively, D is TRBD2 (7 bases). Germline lookup yields CDR1 MNHEY and CDR2 SMNVEV (reference sequence). The CDR3 loop spans 14 amino acids. Deletions cut 3 bases from V and 4 bases from J, with 11 bases between.

The genes are TRBV10-3 and TRBJ1-6; the D is unclear. The CDR3 spans 13 residues. Germline-derived CDR1 and CDR2 are ENHRY and SYGVKD. Trimming removed 6 bases from V and 6 bases from J, with 9 bases in between. CDR3 protein: CAISVDLNSPLHF. The CDR3 region has the DNA TGTGCCATCAGCGTAGACCTTAATTCACCCCTCCACTTT.

V usage is TRBV29-1 and J usage is TRBJ1-5, with 7 bases lining up with TRBD1. The J segment lost 5 bases and the V segment lost 6 bases, leaving 7 bases of the junction unmatched. There are 13 residues in the CDR3. Germline CDR1 reads SQVTM; CDR2 reads ANQGSEA. The chain's CDR3 is CSVRTGRDQPQHF. CDR3 sequence (DNA): TGCAGCGTCCGGACAGGACGGGATCAGCCCCAGCATTTT.

The chain combines TRBV10-3 with TRBJ2-5; unclear D gene. The CDR3 spans 13 residues. Germline-derived CDR1 and CDR2 are ENHRY and SYGVKD. Trimming shortened V by 3 bases and J by 1 base, and 6 bases separated the two germline ends. DNA of the CDR3: TGTGCCATCAGTGATGTCAGCCAAGAGACCCAGTACTTC. Translating it yields CAISDVSQETQYF.

The chain joins TRBV5-1 to TRBJ2-7; D is unresolved. Deletions cut 2 bases from V and 0 bases from J, with 9 bases between. This CDR3 is built from 14 residues. CDR1 SGHRS and CDR2 YFSETQ come from the germline V gene. In DNA, the CDR3 is TGCGCCAGCAGCTTACTGACGGACTCCTACGAGCAGTACTTC. Translating gives CASSLLTDSYEQYF.

The DNA for the CDR3 is TGTGCCAGCTCACCAATACTAGCGGGAGAGGGCGAGCAGTACTTC. Translating it yields CASSPILAGEGEQYF. The rearrangement uses TRBV18 and TRBJ2-7, with 11 nucleotides matching TRBD2. V lost 2 bases and J lost 6; bases outside the gene matches: 6. CDR1 KGHSH and CDR2 LQKENI come from the germline V gene. The CDR3 totals 15 residues.

The chain couples TRBV10-3 to TRBJ2-7, with D maybe TRBD2 (6 bases). Trimming took 6 bases from V and 5 from J, leaving 17 bases between them. The CDR3 has 14 residues. CDR1 and CDR2 (germline): ENHRY, SYGVKD. The CDR3 sequence is CAIRPGLRVHEQYF. Here the CDR3 DNA reads TGTGCCATCAGGCCGGGACTGAGGGTCCACGAGCAGTACTTC.

V is TRBV7-9 and J is TRBJ1-4; 7 bases align to TRBD1. This CDR3 has 14 amino acids. Germline-derived CDR1 and CDR2 are SEHNR and FQNEAQ (reference sequence). V lost 3 bases to trimming and J lost 7 bases; unmatched junction nucleotides: 5. For the CDR3, the DNA is TGTGCCAGCAGCTTCGGAGGGGGCAGTGAAAAACTGTTTTTT. It yields the protein CASSFGGGSEKLFF.

The gene calls are TRBV28 and TRBJ2-6; D may be TRBD1 or TRBD2 (5 bases each). This CDR3 is 17 amino acids long. Germline CDR1 MDHEN, CDR2 SYDVKM. V lost 5 bases, J lost 3 bases, and 17 bases lay in between. CDR3 DNA sequence: TGTGCCAGCAGTCTTTGGGACCTGGGGGATGGGGCCAACGTCCTGACTTTC. Protein sequence: CASSLWDLGDGANVLTF. The full variable domain, with the rest looked up from reference TRBV28 and TRBJ2-6, is DVKVTQSSRYLVKRTGEKVFLECVQDMDHENMFWYRQDPGLGLRLIYFSYDVKMKEKGDIPEGYSVSREKKERFSLILESASTNQTSMYLCASSLWDLGDGANVLTFGAGSRLTVL.

This chain connects TRBV6-5 to TRBJ2-7; 9 positions agree with TRBD2. This CDR3 is built from 14 residues. The junction had 11 bases not matched to a gene; V was cut back by 10 bases and J by 4 bases. Germline V lookup: CDR1 MNHEY, CDR2 SVGAGI. The CDR3 DNA sequence: TGTGCCACCCGAGGGGCGGGAGGGCCTTACGAGCAGTACTTC. Protein: CATRGAGGPYEQYF.